These 10 T cell receptor beta chains share one sample of origin, sequenced in a study of blood T cells in healthy people across ages. Using a J-beta primer mix together with a sample-barcoded 5' primer, a second PCR was run for roughly 7 to 12 cycles. TCRdb itself ran the 5' RACE reads through MiXCR, one entry per CDR3 protein. The table has approximately 810,000 distinct CDR3 sequences, less than 35% seen once. Sequencing used blood. These receptors were obtained from a woman of 80 years or more in good health.

This chain links TRBV20-1 with TRBJ2-1; D is possibly TRBD2 (6 bases). The CDR3 sequence is 15 residues long. The V and J ends lost 0 bases and 6 bases respectively, with 15 bases between them. Germline V gives CDR1 DFQATT, CDR2 SNEGSKA (reference sequence). This CDR3 reads CSAREPVAGRNEQFF. The CDR3 DNA reads TGCAGTGCTAGAGAACCAGTGGCGGGGCGCAATGAGCAGTTCTTC.

This clonotype was found many times. The V and J genes are TRBV5-5 and TRBJ1-2, with D possibly TRBD1 on 6 matching bases. This CDR3 is 14 amino acids long. Trimming cost V 6 bases and J 2 bases, with 14 bases left between them. Germline CDR1 SGHKS, CDR2 YYEKEE (reference sequence). The CDR3: CASTTGGRNYGYTF. For the CDR3, the DNA is TGTGCCAGCACCACCGGGGGGCGGAACTATGGCTACACCTTC.

The J gene is TRBJ2-5, the V gene TRBV5-1; 12 bases align to TRBD2. CDR1 SGHRS and CDR2 YFSETQ come from the germline V gene. CDR3 size: 15 residues. Trimming at V came to 6 bases and at J to 11 bases, leaving 14 bases not matched to a gene. The CDR3 region has the DNA TGCGCCAGCACCCCACTAGCGGGGGGATACAATGAGCAGTACTTC. It is translated as CASTPLAGGYNEQYF.

The chain recombines TRBV7-6 with TRBJ2-5; D gene ambiguous. Germline V gene lookup returns CDR1 SGHVS and CDR2 FNYEAQ. Deletions cut 1 base from V and 3 bases from J, with 9 bases between. There are 14 residues in the CDR3. The CDR3 nucleotides read TGTGCCAGCAGCTTAGGCCCCTTGAAAGAGACCCAGTACTTC. Translating it yields CASSLGPLKETQYF.

This clonotype was picked up a small number of times. The chain is built from TRBV28 and TRBJ2-1; a possible D gene is TRBD2 (5 bases). The CDR3 extends over 15 amino acids. Looked up from germline, CDR1 is MDHEN and CDR2 is SYDVKM. With 6 bases removed from V and 2 bases from J, the gap between germline ends came to 14 bases. The CDR3 DNA sequence: TGTGCCAGCAGCTTGTGGACGGGAACCTACAATGAGCAGTTCTTC. Protein sequence: CASSLWTGTYNEQFF.

This clonotype has a count of ten or more. V usage is TRBV12-3 or TRBV12-4 and J usage is TRBJ1-4; D is undetermined. V dropped 7 bases and J dropped 8 bases, with 14 bases sitting between them. The CDR3 extends over 13 amino acids. CDR3 sequence: CASTSNSGEKLFF. CDR3 bases: TGTGCCAGCACCTCCAATTCCGGGGAAAAACTGTTTTTT.

A remark on this clonotype: A read error may be the cause here, since a much bigger clone is one base away. The gene calls are TRBV2 and TRBJ2-6; D is unresolved. Per the germline V gene, CDR1 is SNHLY and CDR2 is FYNNEI. The CDR3 loop spans 15 amino acids. CDR3 nucleotide sequence: TGTGCCGGCAGAGACATGAGTTCTGGGGCCAACGTCCTGACTTTC. This translates into CAGRDMSSGANVLTF.

This clonotype was picked up many times. The DNA of the CDR3 is TGTGCCAGCAGCTCCCAGGGGGGGGGGGCCAACGTCCTGACTTTC. Its translation is CASSSQGGGANVLTF. This chain uses TRBV7-9 with TRBJ2-6; D is perhaps TRBD1 or TRBD2 (7 bases each). Germline CDR1 SEHNR, CDR2 FQNEAQ (reference sequence). V lost 4 bases and J lost 4, with 11 bases in between. The CDR3 runs to 15 residues.

This clonotype was picked up many times. This chain uses TRBV7-2 with TRBJ2-5; D perhaps matches TRBD1 (6 bases). The CDR3 runs 15 residues. CDR1 is SGHTA and CDR2 is FQGNSA in the germline V gene. Trimming removed 5 bases at V and 1 base at J, with 14 bases between. The CDR3 protein is CASSPRGRSQETQYF. In nucleotides, the CDR3 is TGTGCCAGCAGCCCCAGGGGTCGGTCCCAAGAGACCCAGTACTTC.

The rearrangement joins TRBV12-3 or TRBV12-4 to TRBJ2-3; TRBD2 matches 8 bases. The CDR3 is 18 amino acids. The trim removed 0 bases at V and 4 bases at J, leaving 12 bases unmatched. The CDR3 here is CASSLAPASGFSADTQYF. The CDR3 DNA is TGTGCCAGCAGTTTAGCCCCCGCTAGCGGGTTTAGCGCAGATACGCAGTATTTT.